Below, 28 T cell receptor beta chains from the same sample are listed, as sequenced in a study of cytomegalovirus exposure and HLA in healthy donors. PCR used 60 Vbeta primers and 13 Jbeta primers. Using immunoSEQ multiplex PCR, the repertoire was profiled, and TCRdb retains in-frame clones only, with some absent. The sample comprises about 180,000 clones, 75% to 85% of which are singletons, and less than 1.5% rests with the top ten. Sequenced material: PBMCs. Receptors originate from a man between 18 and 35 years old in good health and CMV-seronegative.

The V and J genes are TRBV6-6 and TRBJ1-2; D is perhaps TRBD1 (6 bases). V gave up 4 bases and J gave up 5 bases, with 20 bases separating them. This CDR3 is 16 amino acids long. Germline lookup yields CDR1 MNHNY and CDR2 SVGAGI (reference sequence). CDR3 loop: CASSFLSPTGFYGYTF. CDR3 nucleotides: TGTGCCAGCAGTTTCCTTTCCCCGACAGGATTTTATGGCTACACCTTC.

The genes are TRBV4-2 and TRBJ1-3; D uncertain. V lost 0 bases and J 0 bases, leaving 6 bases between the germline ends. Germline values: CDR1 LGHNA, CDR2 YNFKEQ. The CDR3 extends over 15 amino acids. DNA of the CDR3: TGTGCCAGCAGCCAAGACCCAGTCTCTGGAAACACCATATATTTT. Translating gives CASSQDPVSGNTIYF.

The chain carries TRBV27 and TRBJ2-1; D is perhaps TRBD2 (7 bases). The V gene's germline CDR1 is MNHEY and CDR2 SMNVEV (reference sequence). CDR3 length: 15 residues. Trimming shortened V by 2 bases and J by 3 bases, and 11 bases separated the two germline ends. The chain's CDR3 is CASSLGLGGYNEQFF. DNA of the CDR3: TGTGCCAGCAGTTTAGGACTAGGGGGCTACAATGAGCAGTTCTTC.

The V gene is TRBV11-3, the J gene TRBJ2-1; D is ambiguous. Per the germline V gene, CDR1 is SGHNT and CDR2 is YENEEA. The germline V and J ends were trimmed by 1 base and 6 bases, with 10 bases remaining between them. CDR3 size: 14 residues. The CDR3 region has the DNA TGTGCCAGCAGCTTAGTACTCGCCTCCAATGAGCAGTTCTTC. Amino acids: CASSLVLASNEQFF.

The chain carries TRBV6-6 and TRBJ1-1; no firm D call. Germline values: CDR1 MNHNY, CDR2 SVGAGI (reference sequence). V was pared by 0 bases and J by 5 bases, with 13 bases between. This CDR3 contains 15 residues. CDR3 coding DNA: TGTGCCAGCAGTTACTCCACCCTAGGAGGGACTGAAGCTTTCTTT. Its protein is CASSYSTLGGTEAFF.

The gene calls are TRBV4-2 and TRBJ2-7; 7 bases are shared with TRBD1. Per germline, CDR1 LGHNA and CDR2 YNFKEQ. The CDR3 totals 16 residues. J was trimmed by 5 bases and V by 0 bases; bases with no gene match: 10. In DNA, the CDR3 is TGTGCCAGCAGCCAAGAACAGGGGCCGGGTGTACACGAGCAGTACTTC. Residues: CASSQEQGPGVHEQYF.

This CDR3 is CASAWTAQETQYF. CDR3 bases: TGTGCCAGCGCCTGGACAGCCCAAGAGACCCAGTACTTC. V gene TRBV6-1 combines with J gene TRBJ2-5, with D possibly matching TRBD1 (6 bases). Trimming took 8 bases from V and 1 from J, leaving 11 bases between them. The CDR3 covers 13 residues. In germline, CDR1 is MNHNS, CDR2 SASEGT.

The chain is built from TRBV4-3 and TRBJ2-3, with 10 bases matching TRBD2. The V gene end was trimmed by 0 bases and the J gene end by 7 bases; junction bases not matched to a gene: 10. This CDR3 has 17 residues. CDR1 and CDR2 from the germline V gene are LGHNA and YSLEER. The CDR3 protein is CASSQEASGGFGNTQYF. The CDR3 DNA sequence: TGCGCCAGCAGCCAAGAAGCTAGCGGGGGTTTTGGGAATACGCAGTATTTT.

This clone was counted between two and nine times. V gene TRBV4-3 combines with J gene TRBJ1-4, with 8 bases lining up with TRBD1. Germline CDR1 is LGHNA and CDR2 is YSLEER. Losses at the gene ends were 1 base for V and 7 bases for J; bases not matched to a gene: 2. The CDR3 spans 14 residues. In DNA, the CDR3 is TGCGCCAGCAGCCAAGGACAGGGGAGTGAAAAACTGTTTTTT. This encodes CASSQGQGSEKLFF.

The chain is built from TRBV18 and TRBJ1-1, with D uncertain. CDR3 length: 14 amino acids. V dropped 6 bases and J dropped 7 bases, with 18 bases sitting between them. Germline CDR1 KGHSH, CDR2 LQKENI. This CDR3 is CASSRTTLASEAFF. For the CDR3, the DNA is TGTGCCAGCTCTCGGACTACCCTGGCCAGTGAAGCTTTCTTT.

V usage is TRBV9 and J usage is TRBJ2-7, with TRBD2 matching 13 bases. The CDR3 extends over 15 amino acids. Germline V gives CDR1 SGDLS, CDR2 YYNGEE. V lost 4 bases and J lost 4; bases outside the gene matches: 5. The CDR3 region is CASSPRTSGGYEQYF. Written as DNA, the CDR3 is TGTGCCAGCAGCCCCCGGACTAGCGGGGGTTACGAGCAGTACTTC. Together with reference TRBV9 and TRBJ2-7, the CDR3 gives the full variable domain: DSGVTQTPKHLITATGQRVTLRCSPRSGDLSVYWYQQSLDQGLQFLIQYYNGEERAKGNILERFSAQQFPDLHSELNLSSLELGDSALYFCASSPRTSGGYEQYFGPGTRLTVT.

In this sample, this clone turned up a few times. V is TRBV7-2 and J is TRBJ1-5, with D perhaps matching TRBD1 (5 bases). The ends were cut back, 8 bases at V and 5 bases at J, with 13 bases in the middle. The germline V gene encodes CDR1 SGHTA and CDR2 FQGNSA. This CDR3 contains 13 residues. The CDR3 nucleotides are TGTGCCAGCGGTGGGTCAGGGTATCAGCCCCAGCATTTT. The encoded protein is CASGGSGYQPQHF. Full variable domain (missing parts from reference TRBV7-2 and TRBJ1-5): GAGVSQSPSNKVTEKGKDVELRCDPISGHTALYWYRQSLGQGLEFLIYFQGNSAPDKSGLPSDRFSAERTGGSVSTLTIQRTQQEDSAVYLCASGGSGYQPQHFGDGTRLSIL.

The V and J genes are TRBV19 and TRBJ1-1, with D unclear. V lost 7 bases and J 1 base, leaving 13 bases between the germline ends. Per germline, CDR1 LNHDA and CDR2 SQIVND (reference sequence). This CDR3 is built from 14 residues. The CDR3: CASKLFLGNTEAFF. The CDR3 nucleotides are TGTGCCAGTAAACTATTTTTAGGGAACACTGAAGCTTTCTTT. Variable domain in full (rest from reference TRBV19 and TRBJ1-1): DGGITQSPKYLFRKEGQNVTLSCEQNLNHDAMYWYRQDPGQGLRLIYYSQIVNDFQKGDIAEGYSVSREKKESFPLTVTSAQKNPTAFYLCASKLFLGNTEAFFGQGTRLTVV.

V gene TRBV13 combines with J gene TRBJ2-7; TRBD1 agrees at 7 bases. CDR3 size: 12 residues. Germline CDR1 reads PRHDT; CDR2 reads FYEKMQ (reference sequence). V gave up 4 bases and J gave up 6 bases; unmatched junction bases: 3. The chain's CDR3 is CASSWPGGEQYF. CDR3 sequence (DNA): TGTGCCAGCAGCTGGCCAGGGGGCGAGCAGTACTTC.

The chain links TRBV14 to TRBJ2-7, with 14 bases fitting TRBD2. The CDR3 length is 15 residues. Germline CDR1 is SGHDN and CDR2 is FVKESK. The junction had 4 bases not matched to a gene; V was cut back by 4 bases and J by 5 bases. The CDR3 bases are TGTGCCAGCAGCCCGACTAGCGGGAGGGCCAACGAGCAGTACTTC. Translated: CASSPTSGRANEQYF.

The CDR3 is CASSPIPGSSYEQYF. Written as DNA, the CDR3 is TGTGCCAGCAGCCCCATCCCTGGGAGCTCCTACGAGCAGTACTTC. The chain has TRBV4-2 and TRBJ2-7; possibly TRBD2 for D (5 bases). Germline V CDR1 and CDR2: LGHNA, YNFKEQ. This CDR3 region has 15 residues. V dropped 4 bases and J dropped 0 bases, with 13 bases sitting between them.

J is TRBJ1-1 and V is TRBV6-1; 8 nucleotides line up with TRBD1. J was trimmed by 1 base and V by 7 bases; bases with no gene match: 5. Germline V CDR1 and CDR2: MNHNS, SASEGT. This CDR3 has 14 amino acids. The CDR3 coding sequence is TGTGCCAGCATGGGGACAGGATCGAACACTGAAGCTTTCTTT. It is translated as CASMGTGSNTEAFF.

CDR3 DNA sequence: TGTGCCAGCAGTCGGGACAGGGGGTTTGGAAACACCATATATTTT. This encodes CASSRDRGFGNTIYF. V is TRBV6-5 and J is TRBJ1-3; 11 bases are a match to TRBD1. The CDR3 has 15 amino acids. With V trimmed by 5 bases and J by 3 bases, 3 bases remained unmatched. Germline V CDR1 and CDR2: MNHEY, SVGAGI.

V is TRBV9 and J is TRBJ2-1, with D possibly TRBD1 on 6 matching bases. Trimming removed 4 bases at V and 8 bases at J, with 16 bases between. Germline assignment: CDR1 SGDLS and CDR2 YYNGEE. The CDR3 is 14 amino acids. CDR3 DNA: TGTGCCAGCAGCCCAGGACAGTTGAGGGATGAGCAGTTCTTC. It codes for CASSPGQLRDEQFF.

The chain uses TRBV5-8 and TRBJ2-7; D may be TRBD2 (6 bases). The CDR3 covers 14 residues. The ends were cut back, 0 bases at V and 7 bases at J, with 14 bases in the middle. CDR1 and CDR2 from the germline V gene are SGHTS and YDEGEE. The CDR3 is CASSLEPGAREQYF. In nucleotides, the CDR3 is TGTGCCAGCAGCTTGGAGCCGGGAGCTAGGGAGCAGTACTTC.

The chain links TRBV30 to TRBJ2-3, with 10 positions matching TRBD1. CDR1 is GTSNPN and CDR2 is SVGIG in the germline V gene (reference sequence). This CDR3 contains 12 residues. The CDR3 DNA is TGTGCTTTGACAGGGGGCAAAAATACGCAGTATTTT. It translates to CALTGGKNTQYF. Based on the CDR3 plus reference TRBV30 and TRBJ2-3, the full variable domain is SQTIHQWPATLVQPVGSPLSLECTVEGTSNPNLYWYRQAAGRGLQLLFYSVGIGQISSEVPQNLSASRPQDRQFILSSKKLLLSDSGFYLCALTGGKNTQYFGPGTRLTVL.

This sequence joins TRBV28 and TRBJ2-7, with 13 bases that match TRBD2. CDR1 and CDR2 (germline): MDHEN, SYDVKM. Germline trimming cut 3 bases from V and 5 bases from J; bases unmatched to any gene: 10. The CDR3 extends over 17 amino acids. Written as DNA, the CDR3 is TGTGCCAGCAGTTTGAGGACTAGCGGGAGAGGATGGGACGAGCAGTACTTC. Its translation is CASSLRTSGRGWDEQYF.

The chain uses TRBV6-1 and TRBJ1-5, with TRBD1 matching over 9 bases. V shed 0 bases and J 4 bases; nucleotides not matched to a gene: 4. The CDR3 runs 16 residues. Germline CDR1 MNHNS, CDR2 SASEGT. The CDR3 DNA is TGTGCCAGCAGTGAAGCACAGGGGGCTTGGAATCAGCCCCAGCATTTT. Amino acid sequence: CASSEAQGAWNQPQHF.

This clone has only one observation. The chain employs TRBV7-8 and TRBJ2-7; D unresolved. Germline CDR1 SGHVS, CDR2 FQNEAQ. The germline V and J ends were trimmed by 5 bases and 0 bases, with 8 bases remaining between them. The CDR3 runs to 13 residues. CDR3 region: CASSPRFSYEQYF. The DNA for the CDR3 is TGTGCCAGCAGCCCGCGATTCTCCTACGAGCAGTACTTC.

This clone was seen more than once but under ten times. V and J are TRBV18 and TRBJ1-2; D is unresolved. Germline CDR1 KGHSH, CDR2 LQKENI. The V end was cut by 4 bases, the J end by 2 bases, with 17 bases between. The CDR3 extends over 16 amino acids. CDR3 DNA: TGTGCCAGCTCACTTCTCATTACTAGGCAGAACTATGGCTACACCTTC. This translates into CASSLLITRQNYGYTF.

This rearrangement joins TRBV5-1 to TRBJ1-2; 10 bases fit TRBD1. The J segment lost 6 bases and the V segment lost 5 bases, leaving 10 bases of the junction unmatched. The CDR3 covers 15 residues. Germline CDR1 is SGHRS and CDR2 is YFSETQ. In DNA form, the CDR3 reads TGCGCCAGCAGGATGGGGGACAGGGGCATTGATGGCTACACCTTC. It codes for CASRMGDRGIDGYTF.

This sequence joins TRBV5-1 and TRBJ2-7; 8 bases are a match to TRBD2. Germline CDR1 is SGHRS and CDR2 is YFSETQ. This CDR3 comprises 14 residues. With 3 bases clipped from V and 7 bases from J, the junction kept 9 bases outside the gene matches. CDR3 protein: CASSSRSGSWEQYF. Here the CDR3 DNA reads TGCGCCAGCAGCTCCCGCAGCGGGAGTTGGGAGCAGTACTTC. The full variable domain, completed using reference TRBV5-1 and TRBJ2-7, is KAGVTQTPRYLIKTRGQQVTLSCSPISGHRSVSWYQQTPGQGLQFLFEYFSETQRNKGNFPGRFSGRQFSNSRSEMNVSTLELGDSALYLCASSSRSGSWEQYFGPGTRLTVT.

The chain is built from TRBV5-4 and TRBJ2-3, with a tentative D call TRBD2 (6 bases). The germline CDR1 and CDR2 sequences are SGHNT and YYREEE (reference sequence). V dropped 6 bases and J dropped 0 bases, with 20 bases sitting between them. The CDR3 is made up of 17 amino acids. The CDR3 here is CASNPRGTPSSTDTQYF. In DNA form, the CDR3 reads TGTGCCAGCAACCCACGGGGGACCCCGAGCAGCACAGATACGCAGTATTTT.